This TCR beta chain was obtained from a study of T cell repertoires in cytomegalovirus infection. At the level of the study: Both CMV infection and a matching HLA type were indicated by public TCR beta signatures. Study-wide points: There were HLA-C-restricted CMV-specific TCR beta clonotypes dominating the ex vivo response. Individuals carrying CMV plus the relevant HLA were identified by cumulative frequency of public TCR beta families.

TCRdb itself ran the reads through MiXCR, one entry per CDR3 protein. The data contain some 600,000 distinct CDR3 sequences, 24% of them singletons. For this clonotype: The antigen remains undetermined.

The CDR3 totals 14 residues. V lost 2 bases, J lost 8 bases, and 5 bases stayed unmatched. Germline CDR1 and CDR2: ENHRY and SYGVKD. The source material was CD8+ T cells from PBMCs. The receptor was derived from a human donor in good health (CMV status not recorded). Some clones in this sample may be carry-over from other donors' samples. The rearrangement links TRBV10-3 to TRBJ2-4; TRBD2 aligns across 8 bases. This CDR3 is CAISEPGREDIQYF. CDR3 DNA: TGTGCCATCAGTGAGCCCGGGAGGGAAGACATTCAGTACTTC.